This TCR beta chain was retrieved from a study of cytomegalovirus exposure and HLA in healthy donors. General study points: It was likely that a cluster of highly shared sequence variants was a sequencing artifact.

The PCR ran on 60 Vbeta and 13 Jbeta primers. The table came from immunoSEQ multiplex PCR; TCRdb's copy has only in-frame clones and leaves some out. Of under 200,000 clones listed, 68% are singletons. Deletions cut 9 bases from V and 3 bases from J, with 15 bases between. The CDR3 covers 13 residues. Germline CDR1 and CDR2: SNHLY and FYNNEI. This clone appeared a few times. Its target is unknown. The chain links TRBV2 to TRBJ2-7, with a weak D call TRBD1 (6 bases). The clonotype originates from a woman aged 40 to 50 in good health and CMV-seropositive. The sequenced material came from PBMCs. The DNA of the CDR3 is TGTGCCAGAAAATCGGACAGTAACTACGAGCAGTACTTC. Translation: CARKSDSNYEQYF.